The rows below give T cell receptor beta chains drawn from one sample of a study of beta chain features in type 1 diabetes. Only in-frame clones appear in the TCRdb table, and some are missing; sequencing was by immunoSEQ multiplex PCR. The repertoire consists of 600,000 or so clones, with 9.5% to 15% occurring once and the leading ten covering approximately 0.11%. Material for sequencing was naive CD4+ T cells from blood. The receptor set was obtained from a man younger than 40 with type 1 diabetes. Both conserved end residues are part of each CDR3. The order of the fields is V gene, clone size, D gene, J gene, CDR3 protein, CDR3 DNA. D genes are given only for firm matches. Not all rows give a size; the values are once, few, many and, for expanded clones, a class.

TRBV14	.	.	TRBJ2-5	CASSHWQEETQYF	TGTGCCAGCAGCCATTGGCAGGAAGAGACCCAGTACTTC
TRBV27	.	.	TRBJ1-1	CASSFRDGGTEAFF	TGTGCCAGCAGTTTCAGGGATGGAGGGACTGAAGCTTTCTTT
TRBV5-6	.	.	TRBJ1-1	CASSLAHTEAFF	TGTGCCAGCAGCTTGGCCCACACTGAAGCTTTCTTT
TRBV11-1	.	.	TRBJ2-1	CASSQAGSADYEQFF	TGTGCCAGCAGCCAAGCTGGGAGTGCCGACTATGAGCAGTTCTTC
TRBV7-2	few	.	TRBJ2-7	CASSFIGVFGEQYF	TGTGCCAGCAGCTTCATAGGGGTCTTTGGCGAGCAGTACTTC
TRBV6-6	.	TRBD1	TRBJ1-5	CASSSQDRGDQPQHF	TGTGCCAGCAGTTCCCAGGACAGGGGGGATCAGCCCCAGCATTTT
TRBV7-2	few	.	TRBJ1-4	CASSFPNEKLFF	TGTGCCAGCAGCTTTCCTAATGAAAAACTGTTTTTT
TRBV5-6	.	.	TRBJ2-7	CASSLRGARVNEQYF	TGTGCCAGCAGCTTGCGGGGGGCGCGGGTTAACGAGCAGTACTTC
TRBV5-1	.	TRBD1	TRBJ1-3	CASSSQGASGNTIYF	TGCGCCAGCAGCTCGCAGGGGGCCTCTGGAAACACCATATATTTT
TRBV14	few	.	TRBJ2-3	CASSSGLRGTDTQYF	TGTGCCAGCAGCTCCGGACTAAGGGGCACAGATACGCAGTATTTT
TRBV2	few	TRBD2	TRBJ2-1	CASSWTSGADNEQFF	TGTGCCAGCTCATGGACTAGCGGGGCCGACAATGAGCAGTTCTTC
TRBV5-1	.	TRBD1	TRBJ2-7	CASSFAGTVGYEQYF	TGCGCCAGCAGCTTTGCAGGGACAGTAGGGTACGAGCAGTACTTC
TRBV9	.	.	TRBJ2-3	CASSGKQASSTDTQYF	TGTGCCAGCAGCGGCAAACAGGCATCCTCCACAGATACGCAGTATTTT
TRBV5-4	few	TRBD1	TRBJ1-4	CASKGTGASEKLFF	TGTGCCAGCAAGGGAACAGGGGCGAGCGAAAAACTGTTTTTT
TRBV19	.	TRBD1	TRBJ1-5	CASSMDRGRLPQHF	TGTGCCAGTAGTATGGACAGGGGGCGGCTGCCCCAGCATTTT
TRBV19	few	TRBD1	TRBJ1-1	CASKDRGDVPEAFF	TGTGCCAGTAAGGACAGGGGGGACGTGCCTGAAGCTTTCTTT
TRBV30	.	.	TRBJ2-7	CAWSVNEQYF	TGTGCCTGGAGTGTAAACGAGCAGTACTTC
TRBV2	.	TRBD1	TRBJ1-2	CASRPGQDYIYGYTF	TGTGCCAGCAGACCGGGACAGGATTACATCTATGGCTACACCTTC
TRBV7-3	.	TRBD1	TRBJ1-4	CASSRTGGNNEKLFF	TGTGCCAGCAGCCGAACAGGGGGGAATAATGAAAAACTGTTTTTT
TRBV18	.	TRBD1	TRBJ1-1	CASSPNRDRGTEAFF	TGTGCCAGCTCACCTAACCGGGACAGGGGCACTGAAGCTTTCTTT
TRBV28	.	.	TRBJ2-7	CASMQGSYEQYF	TGTGCCAGCATGCAGGGATCCTACGAGCAGTACTTC
TRBV5-6	few	.	TRBJ2-7	CASSGIAYEQYF	TGTGCCAGCAGCGGTATAGCCTACGAGCAGTACTTC
TRBV27	.	TRBD1	TRBJ2-5	CASSLLGGGGGETQYF	TGTGCCAGCAGTTTATTAGGGGGCGGAGGTGGTGAGACCCAGTACTTC
TRBV28	few	TRBD1	TRBJ2-6	CASSLRRDSSGANVLTF	TGTGCCAGCAGTTTACGACGGGACAGCTCTGGGGCCAACGTCCTGACTTTC
TRBV4-3	.	TRBD1	TRBJ1-3	CASSQRGTVSGNTIYF	TGCGCCAGCAGCCAGAGAGGGACAGTTTCTGGAAACACCATATATTTT
TRBV18	few	.	TRBJ2-5	CASSPKETQYF	TGTGCCAGCTCACCTAAGGAGACCCAGTACTTC
TRBV11-2	.	.	TRBJ1-6	CASNVESYNSPLHF	TGTGCCAGCAACGTCGAGTCGTATAATTCACCCCTCCACTTT
TRBV9	few	.	TRBJ1-1	CASSAATGGKNTEAFF	TGTGCCAGCAGCGCCGCAACGGGGGGCAAAAACACTGAAGCTTTCTTT
TRBV11-2	.	.	TRBJ2-1	CASSLDFAGFNNEQFF	TGTGCCAGCAGCTTAGATTTTGCGGGCTTTAACAATGAGCAGTTCTTC
TRBV11-2	.	.	TRBJ2-6	CASSLVHATGSGANVLTF	TGTGCCAGCAGCTTAGTCCACGCAACAGGGTCTGGGGCCAACGTCCTGACTTTC
TRBV5-1	.	.	TRBJ1-5	CASSLIGNQPQHF	TGCGCCAGCAGCTTGATAGGGAATCAGCCCCAGCATTTT
TRBV5-1	.	.	TRBJ1-1	CASRDGFLTEAFF	TGCGCCAGCAGGGACGGCTTTTTGACTGAAGCTTTCTTT
TRBV28	few	.	TRBJ2-4	CASSFTGMTAKNIQYF	TGTGCCAGCAGTTTTACAGGGATGACAGCCAAAAACATTCAGTACTTC
TRBV4-3	.	.	TRBJ1-5	CASSLTRDGQPQHF	TGCGCCAGCAGCCTGACCAGGGACGGACAGCCCCAGCATTTT
TRBV25-1	.	TRBD1	TRBJ1-2	CASSPPGQGAGYTF	TGTGCCAGCAGTCCTCCGGGACAGGGGGCTGGCTACACCTTC